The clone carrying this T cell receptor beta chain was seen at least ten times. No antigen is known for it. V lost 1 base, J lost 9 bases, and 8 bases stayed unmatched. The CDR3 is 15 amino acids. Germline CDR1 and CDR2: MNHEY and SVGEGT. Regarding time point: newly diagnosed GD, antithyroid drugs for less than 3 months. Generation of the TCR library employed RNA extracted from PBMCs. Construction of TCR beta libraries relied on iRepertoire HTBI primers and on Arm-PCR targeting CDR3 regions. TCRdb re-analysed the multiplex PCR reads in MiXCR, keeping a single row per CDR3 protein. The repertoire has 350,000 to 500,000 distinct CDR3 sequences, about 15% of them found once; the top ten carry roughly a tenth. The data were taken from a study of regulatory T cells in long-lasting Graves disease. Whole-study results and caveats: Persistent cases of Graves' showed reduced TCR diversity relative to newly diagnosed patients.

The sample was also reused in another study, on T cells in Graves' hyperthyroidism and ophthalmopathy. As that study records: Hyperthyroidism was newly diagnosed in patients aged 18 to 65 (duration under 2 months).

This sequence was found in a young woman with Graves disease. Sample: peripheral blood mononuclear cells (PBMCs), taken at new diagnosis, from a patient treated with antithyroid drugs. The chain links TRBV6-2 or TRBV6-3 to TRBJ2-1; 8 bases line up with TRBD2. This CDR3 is CASSYFWSGGFEQFF. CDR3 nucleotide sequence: TGTGCCAGCAGTTACTTCTGGTCGGGAGGGTTTGAGCAGTTCTTC.